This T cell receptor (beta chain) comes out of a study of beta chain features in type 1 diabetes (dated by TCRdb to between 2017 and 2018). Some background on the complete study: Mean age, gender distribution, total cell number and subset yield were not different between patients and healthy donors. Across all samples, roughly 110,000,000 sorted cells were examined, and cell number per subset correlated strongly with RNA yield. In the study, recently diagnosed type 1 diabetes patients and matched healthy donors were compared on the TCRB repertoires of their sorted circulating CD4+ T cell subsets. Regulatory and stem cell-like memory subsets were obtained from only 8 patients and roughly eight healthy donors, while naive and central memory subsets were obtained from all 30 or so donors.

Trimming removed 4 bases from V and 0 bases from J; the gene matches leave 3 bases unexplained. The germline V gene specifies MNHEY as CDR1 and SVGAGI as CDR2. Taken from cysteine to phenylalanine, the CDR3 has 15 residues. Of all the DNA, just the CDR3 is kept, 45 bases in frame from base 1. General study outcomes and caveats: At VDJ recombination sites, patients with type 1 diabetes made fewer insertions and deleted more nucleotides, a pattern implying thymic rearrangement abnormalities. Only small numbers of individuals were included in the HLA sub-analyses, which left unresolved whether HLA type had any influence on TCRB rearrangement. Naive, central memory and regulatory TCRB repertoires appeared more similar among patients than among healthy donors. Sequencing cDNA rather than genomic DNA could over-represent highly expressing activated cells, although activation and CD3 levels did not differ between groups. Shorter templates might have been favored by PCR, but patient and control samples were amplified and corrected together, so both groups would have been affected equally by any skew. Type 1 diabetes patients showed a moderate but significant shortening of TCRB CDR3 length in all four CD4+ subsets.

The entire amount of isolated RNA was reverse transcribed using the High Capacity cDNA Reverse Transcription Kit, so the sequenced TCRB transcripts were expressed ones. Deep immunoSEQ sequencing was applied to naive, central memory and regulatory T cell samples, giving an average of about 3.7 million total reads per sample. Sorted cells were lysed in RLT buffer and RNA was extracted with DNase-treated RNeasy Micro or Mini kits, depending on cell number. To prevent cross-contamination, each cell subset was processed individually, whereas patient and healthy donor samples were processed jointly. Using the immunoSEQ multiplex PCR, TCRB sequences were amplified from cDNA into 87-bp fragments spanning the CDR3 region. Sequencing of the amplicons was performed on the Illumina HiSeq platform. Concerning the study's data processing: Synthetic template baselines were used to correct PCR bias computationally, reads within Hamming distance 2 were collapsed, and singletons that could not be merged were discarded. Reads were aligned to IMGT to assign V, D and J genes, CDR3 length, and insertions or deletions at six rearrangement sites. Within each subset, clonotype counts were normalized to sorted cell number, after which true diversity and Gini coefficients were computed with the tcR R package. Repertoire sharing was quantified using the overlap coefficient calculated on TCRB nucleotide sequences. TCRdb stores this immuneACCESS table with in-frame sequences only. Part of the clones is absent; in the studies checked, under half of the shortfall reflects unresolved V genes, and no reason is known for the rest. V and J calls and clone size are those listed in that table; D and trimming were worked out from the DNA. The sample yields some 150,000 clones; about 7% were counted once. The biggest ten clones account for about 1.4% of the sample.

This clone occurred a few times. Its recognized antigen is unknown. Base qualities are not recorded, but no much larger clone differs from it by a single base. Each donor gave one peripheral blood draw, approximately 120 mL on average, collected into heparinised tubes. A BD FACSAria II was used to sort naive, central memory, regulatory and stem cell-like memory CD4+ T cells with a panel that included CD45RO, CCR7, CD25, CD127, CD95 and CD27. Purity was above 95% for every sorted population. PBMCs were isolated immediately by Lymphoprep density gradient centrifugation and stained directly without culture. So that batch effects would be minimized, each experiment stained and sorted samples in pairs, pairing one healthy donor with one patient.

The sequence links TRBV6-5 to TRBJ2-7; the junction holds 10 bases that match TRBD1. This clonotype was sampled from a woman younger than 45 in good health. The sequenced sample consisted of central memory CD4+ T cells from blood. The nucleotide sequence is TGTGCCAGCAGTTTGGGACAGGGGAGCTCCTACGAGCAGTACTTC. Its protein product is CASSLGQGSSYEQYF.